Given below is one TCR beta chain in context. No cognate antigen has been identified for it. No much larger clone is present one base from it, and per-base qualities are unavailable. This record comes from a study of PD-L1 blockade in urothelial cancer (dated by TCRdb to between 2016 and 2019). Study-wide context: Every patient began therapy in about 2014 and was given atezolizumab 1,200 mg intravenously every 3 weeks. About 90% of the 29 patients were identified as males with urothelial cancer of bladder origin, and a prior smoking history was reported by 18 of 29 patients. An ECOG performance status of 0 or 1 was recorded for the patients, and 0 to 3 prior chemotherapy regimens had been received by the patients. Blood samples were analyzed at two time points: 3 weeks after treatment start (second dose) and 6 weeks after treatment start. Blood samples gave a median of roughly 150,000 T cells and under 85,000 unique TCRs, with a median clonality of 0.080. An exploratory multi-omic analysis was conducted of the somatic, immune and clinical correlates of response to PD-L1 blockade with atezolizumab in urothelial cancer. Pretreatment tumor samples, along with matched peripheral blood serially collected before and after atezolizumab treatment, were subjected to TCR sequencing. Progression-free survival longer than 6 months counted as durable clinical benefit, and TCR features were additionally tested against both progression-free and overall survival. In the same patients, whole exome sequencing and RNA sequencing of pretreatment tumors were performed in addition to TCR sequencing. Roughly nine patients achieved durable clinical benefit and approximately 20 did not. Some 30 patients had pretreatment blood TCR-seq, about 24 had at least one posttreatment blood collection, and about 24 had tumor TCR-seq. General findings and caveats noted by the study authors: Patients with durable benefit showed greater expansion of tumor-associated TCR clones in peripheral blood 3 weeks after starting treatment (n ≈ 20, p = 0.022). Improved progression-free and overall survival was found to be associated with pretreatment peripheral blood TCR clonality below the median. Small sample size (n ≈ 30) and many exploratory analyses mean the results are intended to be hypothesis-generating.

For this chain, trimming is 4 bases at the V end and 0 bases at the J end, and the number of junction bases without a gene match is 6. CDR1 is given as LGHNA and CDR2 as YNFKEQ, both from the germline V gene. Including cysteine and phenylalanine, the CDR3 has 16 amino acids. Only CDR3 DNA is held: 48 bases, read in frame from base 1. Each PCR received spiked-in synthetic TCR analog templates so that absolute template abundance could be estimated from read counts. The immunoSEQ assay used bias-controlled V and J gene primers to amplify TCRbeta CDR3 regions from genomic DNA. Sequencing of rearranged TCRbeta segments was performed at approximately 20X coverage. The original pipeline was this. Sequencing errors were corrected by clustering and CDR3s were annotated against IMGT to assign V, D and J genes. Out-of-frame and stop-codon sequences were excluded, and only productive TCRbeta rearrangements were used in downstream analyses. Clonality was calculated as one minus the Shannon entropy normalized by the log of the number of unique productive sequences. Clones differing between time points or between blood and tumor were identified by Fisher's exact test with Benjamini-Hochberg correction at adjusted p below 0.01. The table comes from immuneACCESS by way of TCRdb, which keeps in-frame sequences with V and J called. Part of the clones is missing from these tables; in studies checked, under half for an unresolved V gene and the rest for unknown reasons. The DNA gave D and trimming, while V, J and clone size come from that table. In this sample the table shows tens of thousands of clones, 85% of which occur a single time. The top ten clonotypes cover about an eighth of the sample.

The time point label, as the study defines it: pretreatment peripheral blood. A total of some 30 patients with locally advanced or metastatic urothelial carcinoma, treated at Memorial Sloan Kettering on a trial protocol, made up the cohort. Peripheral blood mononuclear cells were collected pretreatment and during treatment, at between 1 and 8 total time points per patient. The Qiagen DNeasy Blood extraction kit was used to purify genomic DNA from total PBMCs and tumor samples. Collected pretreatment and during treatment, PBMCs were isolated and stored as previously described. This specimen was PBMCs, taken around atezolizumab (anti-PD-L1) treatment. This chain joins TRBV4-2 to TRBJ2-1; TRBD2 agrees with 7 junctional bases. This TCR came from a man between 60 and 70 years old with urothelial cancer. The nucleotide sequence reads TGTGCCAGCAGCCGAGCGGGACGTAGCTCCTACAATGAGCAGTTCTTC. The resulting protein is CASSRAGRSSYNEQFF.